This paragraph covers one T cell receptor beta chain sequence. What this receptor recognizes is not known. Per-base qualities were not stored, and no clone one base away is much larger. The library relied on the immunoSEQ multiplex PCR assay. For the multiplex PCR, a mixture combining 60 forward primers for TCR Vbeta segments and 13 reverse primers for TCR Jbeta segments was used. The CDR3 region of rearranged TCR beta genes was amplified from genomic DNA with a multiplex PCR assay. The amplified TCR beta libraries were sequenced on the Illumina HiSeq System as 87-base-pair reads. As for the authors' bioinformatics: In a later analysis, tens of millions of unique TCR beta chains were counted across the approximately 670 repertoires, and about 9.9 million of these chains were shared by at least two donors. A nearest-neighbor algorithm error-corrected the raw reads and collapsed the reads into unique sequences, merging closely related sequences to remove PCR and sequencing errors. Alignment of CDR3 sequences to IMGT reference sequences was used to assign V, D and J gene segments. For a sequence to be retained, at least a six-nucleotide match to both a V gene segment and a J gene segment was required. A rearrangement counted as productive if the CDR3 had no stop codons and remained in frame with V and J, and every other rearrangement counted as non-productive. CDR3 was defined by IMGT convention, running from the second conserved V-encoded cysteine to the conserved J-encoded phenylalanine. The earlier analysis of roughly 590 of the donors excluded sequences that lacked an unambiguous match to a single V gene segment. An earlier analysis of 450 to 650 of the donors called V segments functional above 56.7% productive rearrangements and segregating when the between-donor standard deviation exceeded 5%. A statistical classification framework was built for diagnosing cytomegalovirus status from the catalog of TCR beta chain sequences. A later analysis assigned V and J genes by comparing TCR nucleotide sequences with IMGT/GENE-DB human TR gene sequences. A later analysis assigned CDR3 sequences and most-parsimonious VDJ recombination scenarios with the TCRdist pipeline. In a later analysis, each TCR beta chain was defined by its CDR3 amino acid sequence together with its V-gene family, and reads without a unique V-gene family were excluded. In a later analysis, 500 to 700 highly shared, low-generation-probability nucleotide sequences were removed to address suspected cross-contamination and a sequencing artifact. In a later analysis, a clonal expansion index was calculated for each public chain from normalized within-repertoire ranks of inferred template counts. In a later analysis, generation probabilities were computed with a VDJ recombination model fitted to out-of-frame rearrangements, and the resulting probabilities were checked against IGoR. In a later analysis, hypergeometric tests were used to score TCR-TCR, TCR-HLA and TCR-CMV co-occurrence, with a repertoire-size bias correction applied to TCR pairs. False discovery rates were estimated in a later analysis by permuting HLA or CMV assignments 20 times. In a later analysis, co-occurring TCRs were grouped using DBSCAN, with TCRdist sequence similarity added in when clustering inside HLA-allele-positive subsets. Repertoires with fewer than 30,000 or more than 120,000 public chains were left out of co-occurrence clustering, as were four to six repertoires with anomalous nucleotide sharing. TCRdb's version of the immuneACCESS table is confined to in-frame rearrangements and falls short of the full clone set. An unresolved V gene accounts for under half of the shortfall where checked; the remainder is of unknown origin. The V and J calls and clone size are taken from that table; D and trimming were inferred from the DNA. Counted in this sample were about 100,000 clones; around 77% of them appeared once. The ten largest clones capture 6% to 9.5% of the sample.

The entry originates in a study of cytomegalovirus exposure and HLA in healthy donors (dated by TCRdb to about 2017). Notes on the research overall: An earlier analysis of 587 of the donors reported over 250 Gb of sequence data and about 120 million unique TCR beta sequences obtained from around 180 million T cells. To predict cytomegalovirus infection status, the study combined high-throughput TCR immunosequencing, statistical association of individual TCRs with disease status, and machine learning. In addition to the first cohort of hundreds of subjects, a separate validation cohort of approximately 130 different subjects was used. The number of donors typed differed by locus, with about 620-630 for A, B, C, DRB1 and DQB1, approximately 500 for DQA1, some 570 for DPA1, and 450 to 480 for DPB1. A later genetic analysis used genome-wide SNP genotypes for 398 of the 666 donors, treating that subset as a discovery cohort. A later analysis re-analyzed previously published TCR beta repertoires from roughly 630 donors and added high-resolution HLA genotyping to study TCR occurrence patterns. Class I and class II HLA loci were covered by the typing at four-digit resolution. An early release covering more than 500 HLA-typed donors comprised about 300 gigabases of sequencing data and roughly 86 million unique TCR sequences. In an earlier analysis of 500 to 650 of the donors, high-throughput TCR beta sequencing was used to judge whether each TCR beta V gene segment behaved as functional or pseudogenic. All discovery cohort repertoires had been generated using a single sequencing platform. Roughly five DR-DQ haplotypes were treated as single units for association and clustering because of strong linkage in the cohort. The aim of the study was to test whether cataloging public T cell receptors could identify signatures of past pathogen exposure. The study used immunosequencing to profile the T cell repertoires of some 600 subjects and linked those repertoires to cytomegalovirus serostatus. Of the 398 genotyped donors, around 81% fell in the genetic ancestry cluster associated with self-reported Caucasian donors. Donor age, sex, ethnicity and CMV serostatus were compiled together with the repertoire data. In the later analysis, no new phenotypic data were used to find candidate immune exposures; instead, reliance was placed on TCR beta sequences and their occurrence across donors. On average, about 200,000 unique TCR beta nucleotide sequences were sequenced per donor among 398 genotyped donors of the cohort, with roughly 19% of those sequences being non-productive.

The cohort consisted of hundreds of healthy bone marrow donors. At the time of sampling, all cohort members were nominally healthy, though unrecorded immune exposures were likely present. The donor tested CMV seronegative, placing the donor among the roughly 400 seronegative members of the cohort. A peripheral blood sample was provided by each donor, and peripheral blood mononuclear cells were used for TCR beta sequencing. The Qiagen DNeasy Blood Extraction Kit was used to extract genomic DNA from the blood cell samples. General findings and caveats noted by the study authors: The study gave a list of about 150 TCR beta chains associated with cytomegalovirus. When HLA alleles, especially DR and DQ, strongly co-occurred, TCR associations were difficult to assign to individual alleles. A further reported finding was that TCR beta sequences accurately predicted the HLA-A and HLA-B alleles for most subjects in the first cohort. For the cohort, immune exposure information was limited to CMV serostatus. At a false discovery rate of 0.05, a later analysis linked approximately 18,000 TCR beta sequences to specific HLA alleles. The classifier was reported to diagnose cytomegalovirus status with high specificity and sensitivity in both the original cohort and the validation cohort. Compared with the approximately 700-donor mean, donors in an Asian-associated ancestry cluster had fewer N-insertions in productive TCRs, according to a later genetic analysis. In an earlier analysis of 450 to 750 of the donors, most TCR beta V segments appeared in productive rearrangements about 90% or about 30% of the time, broadly matching IMGT annotations. The cohort was sequenced for TCR beta chains only, and without alpha or paired-chain data the features that could be detected were limited. A cluster of highly shared sequence variants was judged likely to be a technical artifact of the sequencing pipeline. Across donors, most TCR sequences were observed very rarely, whereas some public TCRs were present in many individuals. According to a later analysis, parvovirus B19, influenza, CMV and Epstein-Barr virus appeared linked to several top co-occurrence clusters. In vitro tests confirmed that a few of the cytomegalovirus-associated TCR beta chains recognize cytomegalovirus antigens. Because some donors lacked HLA typing at each locus, the association tests relied only on the typed subset. Linkage disequilibrium might explain the correlated functional status among segregating V segments, but an unknown experimental factor could not be excluded. The authors suggested that the approach could potentially be extended to other disease states and immunological phenotypes. Most CMV-associated TCR beta chains appeared to be HLA-restricted in a later analysis, and the HLA associations seemed to be driven largely by CMV exposure. Because counts were too low, seventeen rarely observed V segments, including chromosome 9 orphons, were left out of the earlier analysis of over 550 of the donors. According to a later analysis, TCR association rates differed among HLA loci, with DRB1 alleles showing the most associated TCRs and HLA-C alleles showing the fewest. Presence/absence analyses assumed roughly uniform sequencing depth across donors, an assumption that may not hold. A later genetic analysis associated a missense DCLRE1C variant with V-gene and J-gene trimming of TCR beta chains, and an independent cohort replicated the association. A later analysis found that HLA-associated TCR beta chains were more clonally expanded and had lower generation probabilities than equally common non-associated chains.

This clonotype was sampled from a man younger than 45 in good health and CMV-seronegative. Sequenced sample: PBMCs.

The CDR3 region: CASNGQGGRQPQHF. The base sequence is TGTGCCAGTAATGGACAGGGAGGCCGCCAGCCCCAGCATTTT. The V and J segments used are TRBV19 and TRBJ1-5; TRBD1 aligns with 8 central bases. CDR1 and CDR2, looked up from the germline V gene (reference sequence), are LNHDA and SQIVND. Unmatched junction bases come to 9, with V trimmed by 7 bases and J by 7 bases. The CDR3, from cysteine to phenylalanine, totals 14 residues. Of the read, only the CDR3 DNA is kept; its 42 bases are in frame from base 1.